This paragraph covers one TCR beta chain sequence. Trimming removed 4 bases from V and 9 bases from J; junction bases left unmatched: 5. CDR1 SQVTM and CDR2 ANQGSEA come from the germline V gene. The CDR3 sequence is 11 residues long. These data are taken from a study of blood T cell repertoires in COVID-19. Study-wide context: The samples span acute and convalescent COVID-19 from the United States, Italy and Spain. In each case, the material was cDNA or gDNA derived from T cells, B-cell-depleted T cells, or PBMCs.

Original analysis: From reference gene primer amplification, estimates of nucleated cell counts were derived. The method was immunoSEQ multiplex PCR; TCRdb's version includes in-frame clones alone and lacks a portion of them. Clone size and the V and J calls come from that table; the DNA yielded D and trimming. The sample has 300,000 to 400,000 clones, 85% seen once; the top ten hold more than 6%. The sequence was collected from a human donor in a cohort sampled during active COVID-19. The chain combines TRBV29-1 with TRBJ2-7; 8 bases map to TRBD2. Sequencing was carried out using peripheral blood. CDR3 sequence: CSVVAGTGQYF. Here the CDR3 DNA reads TGCAGCGTTGTAGCGGGAACTGGGCAGTACTTC.